Listed below are T cell receptor beta chains from one sample, sequenced in a study of somatic mutations in cytotoxic T cells in rheumatoid arthritis. Assay: immunoSEQ multiplex PCR; the TCRdb copy retains only in-frame clones and omits some. The sample consists of approximately 13,000 clones, 82% of them appearing once. What was sequenced was CD8+ T cells sorted from blood. All receptors come from an adult with rheumatoid arthritis. The CDR3 runs from the conserved cysteine through the conserved F or W. A D gene is named only where the DNA matches it firmly. Part of the rows lack a size; the others show once, few, many or a class for expanded clones.

NA TRBJ1-2 TRBV27 NA TGTGCCAGCAGTTTATATGGGGCTAACTATGGCTACACCTTC CASSLYGANYGYTF
NA TRBJ2-5 TRBV7-6 NA TGTGCCAGCAGCTCCCCAGGGACTTTGGTGGAGACCCAGTACTTC CASSSPGTLVETQYF
TRBD2 TRBJ2-7 TRBV2 NA TGTGCCAGCAGAGCGGGACTACCCTACGAGCAGTACTTC CASRAGLPYEQYF
NA TRBJ1-3 TRBV11-2 NA TGTGCCAGCAGCCTGACCAGCTCTGGAAACACCATATATTTT CASSLTSSGNTIYF
NA TRBJ2-7 TRBV10-2 NA TGCGCCAGCAGCGGGTACCCGCTTCGGTCGACGACTCAAAGCTCCTACGAGCAGTACTTC CASSGYPLRSTTQSSYEQYF
NA TRBJ1-1 TRBV4-2 few TGTGCCAGCAGCCAACAGGGAATCACTGAAGCTTTCTTT CASSQQGITEAFF
TRBD1 TRBJ1-2 TRBV4-1 NA TGCGCCAGCAGCCCCAGGGGACAGGGGCTCCTGAGCTATGGCTACACCTTC CASSPRGQGLLSYGYTF
TRBD2 TRBJ2-5 TRBV19 NA TGTGCCAGTAGTATAACTAGCGGGAGCGATGAGACCCAGTACTTC CASSITSGSDETQYF
NA TRBJ2-1 TRBV7-9 NA TGTGCCAGCAGCTCCTCCCTCTCCTACAATGAGCAGTTCTTC CASSSSLSYNEQFF
NA TRBJ2-5 TRBV9 NA TGTGCCAGCAGCACCTCAGGGGCGGGCGAGACCCAGTACTTC CASSTSGAGETQYF
NA TRBJ1-2 TRBV7-9 NA TGTGCCAGCAGCTCCGAGGACGGGACTTTTGAGGTCTATGGCTACACCTTC CASSSEDGTFEVYGYTF
NA TRBJ2-3 TRBV7-3 NA TGTGCCAGCAGCTTAGGCCTCACAGATACGCAGTATTTT CASSLGLTDTQYF
NA TRBJ2-1 TRBV13 NA TGTGCCAGCAGCTTAAGACAGAGCTCCTACAATGAGCAGTTCTTC CASSLRQSSYNEQFF
NA TRBJ1-1 TRBV4-1 NA TGCGCCAGCAGCCTGGGGGGCCGGGGGGCGCTGGGAGCTTTCTTT CASSLGGRGALGAFF
NA TRBJ1-6 TRBV7-2 NA TGTGCCAGCAGCTTAGCGAGCGGGGATTCACCCCTCCACTTT CASSLASGDSPLHF
NA TRBJ1-1 TRBV5-1 NA TGCGCCAGCAGCAAGCCACAGGGAACTGAAGCTTTCTTT CASSKPQGTEAFF
NA TRBJ1-1 TRBV27 NA TGTGCCAGCAGTTTATCGCACAGGGTGATCACTGAAGCTTTCTTT CASSLSHRVITEAFF
TRBD1 TRBJ1-3 TRBV7-9 NA TGTGCCAGCAGCACAGGGGTACAGTCCCCAGGAAACACCATATATTTT CASSTGVQSPGNTIYF
NA TRBJ1-5 TRBV10-2 NA TGCGCCAGCAGTGGGACAGAAAGAAATCAGCCCCAGCATTTT CASSGTERNQPQHF
TRBD2 TRBJ2-3 TRBV19 NA TGTGCCAGCCGACTAGCGGGAGTCGCAGATACGCAGTATTTT CASRLAGVADTQYF
TRBD2 TRBJ2-1 TRBV7-3 NA TGTGCCAGCAGCTTTTTAGCGGGAGAGACGGCTGAGCAGTTCTTC CASSFLAGETAEQFF
NA TRBJ1-5 TRBV6-1 NA TGTGCCAGCAGATCACAGGGAATCGAGCCCCAGCATTTT CASRSQGIEPQHF